Each of the 23 T cell receptor beta chains below was sequenced from the same sample in a study of CD8 T cells in Susac syndrome. After extraction with the RNeasy kit, about 0.45 to 1 ug of the RNA was reverse transcribed using random hexamers. TCRdb itself ran the immunoSEQ multiplex PCR reads through MiXCR, one entry per CDR3 protein. Among 150,000 to 200,000 distinct CDR3 sequences listed, 90% to 95% were seen once. Sequenced: CD4+ T cells from PBMCs. The receptors stem from a human donor in good health.

The chain couples TRBV4-3 to TRBJ2-7; D might be TRBD1 (6 bases). Germline V CDR1 and CDR2: LGHNA, YSLEER. Trimming removed 0 bases at V and 0 bases at J, with 9 bases between. The CDR3 spans 15 residues. Here the CDR3 reads CASSQEWDNSYEQYF. CDR3 coding DNA: TGCGCCAGCAGCCAAGAGTGGGACAACTCCTACGAGCAGTACTTC.

The CDR3 nucleotides read TGTGCCAGCAGATCACAGGGTGCAGATACGCAGTATTTT. Amino acids: CASRSQGADTQYF. The V gene is TRBV12-3 or TRBV12-4, the J gene TRBJ2-3; D may be TRBD1 (6 bases). Trimming removed 6 bases at V and 4 bases at J, with 11 bases between. CDR3 length equals 13 residues.

This chain uses TRBV29-1 with TRBJ1-1; D not resolved. This CDR3 is built from 13 residues. The V end was cut by 4 bases, the J end by 7 bases, with 16 bases between. Germline CDR1 reads SQVTM; CDR2 reads ANQGSEA. The DNA for the CDR3 is TGCAGCGTTGCCCGGTTGTTGACTGATGAAGCTTTCTTT. Amino acids: CSVARLLTDEAFF.

This chain joins TRBV29-1 and TRBJ1-3; D is ambiguous. This CDR3 comprises 13 residues. V was pared by 1 base and J by 0 bases, with 4 bases between. Germline CDR1 and CDR2: SQVTM and ANQGSEA. The CDR3 coding sequence is TGCAGCGTTGAAGTTATCTCTGGAAACACCATATATTTT. Amino acid sequence: CSVEVISGNTIYF.

The chain uses TRBV5-4 and TRBJ2-5, with 14 nucleotides matching TRBD2. The CDR3 length is 16 residues. Trimming removed 4 bases from V and 5 bases from J; junction bases left unmatched: 7. The germline V gene encodes CDR1 SGHNT and CDR2 YYREEE (reference sequence). The CDR3 bases are TGTGCCAGCAGCAGGGGGACTAGCGGGGGAATCGAGACCCAGTACTTC. It specifies CASSRGTSGGIETQYF.

The V gene is TRBV20-1, the J gene TRBJ1-5; D is ambiguous. Trimming removed 0 bases from V and 0 bases from J, with 9 bases in between. Germline V CDR1 and CDR2: DFQATT, SNEGSKA (reference sequence). This CDR3 spans 15 amino acids. The CDR3 region is CSARDSRDSNQPQHF. CDR3 nucleotide sequence: TGCAGTGCTAGAGATAGCCGGGATAGCAATCAGCCCCAGCATTTT.

This chain connects TRBV13 to TRBJ2-5; a weak D match, TRBD1 (6 bases). The germline CDR1 and CDR2 sequences are PRHDT and FYEKMQ (reference sequence). The CDR3 has 14 amino acids. Trimming took 5 bases from V and 3 from J, leaving 13 bases between them. CDR3 in DNA: TGTGCCAGCAGCCTCGACAGGCGAGAAGAGACCCAGTACTTC. It translates to CASSLDRREETQYF.

This rearrangement joins TRBV5-1 to TRBJ2-5; 8 nucleotides align to TRBD1. This CDR3 is 15 amino acids long. CDR1 is SGHRS, CDR2 YFSETQ, per germline. Trimming took 2 bases from V and 5 from J; bases not matched to a gene: 8. CDR3 in DNA: TGCGCCAGCAGCTTAATTTCAGGGGGCAGGGAGACCCAGTACTTC. Residues: CASSLISGGRETQYF.

The V and J genes are TRBV9 and TRBJ2-1, with D perhaps matching TRBD2 (5 bases). V was shortened by 0 bases and J by 4 bases, with 20 bases between the two germline ends. The CDR3 is 18 residues long. Germline CDR1 reads SGDLS; CDR2 reads YYNGEE. The CDR3 reads CASSVGEGPGGLYNEQFF. DNA of the CDR3: TGTGCCAGCAGCGTAGGAGAGGGCCCAGGAGGTTTGTACAATGAGCAGTTCTTC.

This chain connects TRBV24-1 to TRBJ2-3; 8 nucleotides match TRBD1. Unmatched junction bases numbered 10, after V lost 9 bases and J lost 3 bases. Germline loops: CDR1 KGHDR, CDR2 SFDVKD. CDR3 length: 15 residues. CDR3 region: CATDGGQGTTDTQYF. The DNA for the CDR3 is TGTGCCACCGACGGAGGACAGGGTACGACAGATACGCAGTATTTT.

This chain joins TRBV29-1 and TRBJ2-3; D is unresolved. This CDR3 comprises 12 residues. V gave up 2 bases and J gave up 1 base, with 4 bases separating them. CDR1 and CDR2 (germline): SQVTM, ANQGSEA. CDR3 loop: CSVENGTDTQYF. In DNA form, the CDR3 reads TGCAGCGTTGAAAACGGCACAGATACGCAGTATTTT.

The chain has TRBV6-5 and TRBJ2-5, with TRBD1 identical over 8 bases. Germline-derived CDR1 and CDR2 are MNHEY and SVGAGI. This CDR3 is built from 13 residues. J gave up 7 bases and V 6 bases, and 7 bases lay outside the gene matches. The CDR3 DNA is TGTGCCAGCAGAGAACCCGGGACAGGGACCCAGTACTTC. Translating gives CASREPGTGTQYF.

V is TRBV19 and J is TRBJ1-1; TRBD1 matches at 7 bases. Trimming removed 6 bases from V and 4 bases from J; junction bases left unmatched: 8. The CDR3 spans 14 residues. Germline CDR1 reads LNHDA; CDR2 reads SQIVND (reference sequence). As DNA, the CDR3 is TGTGCCAGTAGCCTACCCGACAGGGTCACTGAAGCTTTCTTT. Its translation is CASSLPDRVTEAFF.

The chain recombines TRBV3-1 with TRBJ2-6; 7 bases agree with TRBD2. CDR1 is LGHDT and CDR2 is YNNKEL in the germline V gene (reference sequence). This CDR3 comprises 18 residues. The J segment lost 0 bases and the V segment lost 1 base, leaving 6 bases of the junction unmatched. CDR3 nucleotide sequence: TGTGCCAGCAGCCAAGGGGGCGGGAGCCTCTCTGGGGCCAACGTCCTGACTTTC. Translating gives CASSQGGGSLSGANVLTF.

About this clonotype itself: At one end the junction does not follow the germline gene, possibly because of a read error. J is TRBJ2-1 and V is TRBV18; D tentatively fits TRBD1 or TRBD2 (5 bases each). The J call may be faulty, since TRBJ2-7 better matches the DNA end. Germline CDR1 and CDR2: KGHSH and LQKENI. The CDR3 loop spans 15 amino acids. CDR3 nucleotide sequence: TGTGCCAGCTCACCCCGGGACGGCGGATCCTCCGAGCAGTACTTC. Translated, it gives CASSPRDGGSSEQYF.

The chain couples TRBV27 to TRBJ2-3; possible D gene TRBD1, 6 bases. From germline, CDR1 is MNHEY and CDR2 SMNVEV (reference sequence). With 2 bases removed from V and 3 bases from J, the gap between germline ends came to 12 bases. This CDR3 is built from 15 residues. CDR3 DNA: TGTGCCAGCAGTTTAGGAAGGGGGACGACAGATACGCAGTATTTT. Protein: CASSLGRGTTDTQYF.

The rearrangement joins TRBV20-1 to TRBJ2-4; weak D call: TRBD2 (5 bases). V shed 0 bases and J shed 9 bases, with 9 bases lying between them. The CDR3 spans 12 residues. Germline V gene lookup returns CDR1 DFQATT and CDR2 SNEGSKA (reference sequence). The CDR3 DNA follows: TGCAGTGCTAGAGATCGGGGAACCATTCAGTACTTC. Translating gives CSARDRGTIQYF.

The chain uses TRBV15 and TRBJ1-2; D remains unclear. V was clipped by 0 bases and J by 6 bases, with 8 bases between them. The CDR3 extends over 13 amino acids. Germline lookup yields CDR1 LNHNV and CDR2 YYDKDF (reference sequence). The CDR3 DNA reads as TGTGCCACCAGCAGAGATCTGAAGGATGGCTACACCTTC. Translated: CATSRDLKDGYTF.

This chain links TRBV30 with TRBJ1-6; perhaps TRBD1 as D (5 bases). V was clipped by 2 bases and J by 5 bases, with 13 bases between them. This CDR3 comprises 15 residues. The germline gives CDR1 GTSNPN, CDR2 SVGIG (reference sequence). This CDR3 reads CAWSWGGSDNSPLHF. As DNA, the CDR3 is TGTGCCTGGAGTTGGGGCGGATCTGATAATTCACCCCTCCACTTT.

The chain has TRBV9 and TRBJ2-1; the D gene is possibly TRBD2 (6 bases). The CDR3 sequence is 14 residues long. V dropped 1 base and J dropped 7 bases, with 12 bases sitting between them. Germline loops: CDR1 SGDLS, CDR2 YYNGEE. Here the CDR3 DNA reads TGTGCCAGCAGCGTATCACCGGGAGCGAATGAGCAGTTCTTC. Protein sequence: CASSVSPGANEQFF.

The chain has TRBV4-2 and TRBJ2-3; D possibly uses TRBD1 or TRBD2 (5 bases each). V was trimmed by 3 bases and J by 2 bases, leaving 18 bases between them. The CDR3 length is 17 residues. CDR1 and CDR2 (germline): LGHNA, YNFKEQ. The CDR3, as DNA: TGTGCCAGCAGCCAGGGGGTAGGTGGCGGAACCACAGATACGCAGTATTTT. It is translated as CASSQGVGGGTTDTQYF.

The J gene is TRBJ1-1, the V gene TRBV10-3, with TRBD1 matching 10 bases. This CDR3 has 17 amino acids. Germline CDR1 reads ENHRY; CDR2 reads SYGVKD. V shed 4 bases and J 0 bases; nucleotides not matched to a gene: 8. Here the CDR3 DNA reads TGTGCCATCAGTGCGGGACAGGGGAAAGGCATGAACACTGAAGCTTTCTTT. Residues: CAISAGQGKGMNTEAFF.

This chain links TRBV29-1 with TRBJ2-1; no reliable D call. The V gene's germline CDR1 is SQVTM and CDR2 ANQGSEA. CDR3 size: 10 residues. V lost 6 bases to trimming and J lost 8 bases, with 8 bases between them. CDR3 protein: CSVAGDEQFF. For the CDR3, the DNA is TGCAGCGTAGCTGGGGATGAGCAGTTCTTC.